Below, one T cell receptor beta chain is given with its context. Its antigen is currently unknown. TCRdb passed the reads through MiXCR, listing each CDR3 protein once. The sample has fewer than 550,000 distinct CDR3 sequences, roughly a third seen once. The germline V gene has CDR1 MDHEN and CDR2 SYDVKM. Trimming left V 4 bases short and J 5 bases short, with 11 bases between. The CDR3 consists of 13 residues. This sample is drawn from a study of T cell repertoires in cytomegalovirus infection. Findings and limits, study-wide: Summed public TCR beta family frequency identified CMV carriers bearing the relevant HLA.

The origin of this receptor is a human donor in good health (CMV status not recorded). Some clones in this sample may be carry-over from other donors' samples. The material sequenced was PBMCs. The chain joins TRBV28 to TRBJ2-5, with D unclear. The CDR3 DNA sequence: TGTGCCAGCAGTTCCAATGATTTGGAGACCCAGTACTTC. Its protein is CASSSNDLETQYF.